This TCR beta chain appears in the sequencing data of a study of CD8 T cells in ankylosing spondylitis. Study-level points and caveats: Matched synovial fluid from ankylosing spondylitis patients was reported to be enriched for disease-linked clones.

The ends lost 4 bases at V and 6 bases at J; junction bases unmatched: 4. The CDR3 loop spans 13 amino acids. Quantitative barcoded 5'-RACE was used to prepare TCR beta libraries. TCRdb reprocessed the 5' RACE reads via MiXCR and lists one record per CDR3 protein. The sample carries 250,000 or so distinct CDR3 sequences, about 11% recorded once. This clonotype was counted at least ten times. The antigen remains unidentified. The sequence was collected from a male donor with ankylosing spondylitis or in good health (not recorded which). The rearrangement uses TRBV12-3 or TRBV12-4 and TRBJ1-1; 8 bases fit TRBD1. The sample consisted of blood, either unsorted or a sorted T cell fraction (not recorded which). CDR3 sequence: CASSYGQGSEAFF. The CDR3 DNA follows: TGTGCCAGCAGTTACGGACAGGGCTCTGAAGCTTTCTTT.